The present T cell receptor (beta chain) was sequenced within a study of immune cell composition in non-small cell lung cancer. Trimming cost V 3 bases and J 4 bases, with 17 bases left between them. This CDR3 comprises 16 residues. Germline V gene lookup returns CDR1 SGHTA and CDR2 FQGNSA. Profiled with immunoSEQ multiplex PCR; TCRdb holds only in-frame clones, not every one. The sample shows approximately 11,000 clones, 50% to 75% of them seen only once. This chain joins TRBV7-2 and TRBJ2-3; perhaps TRBD2 as D (6 bases). This clonotype originated in a human donor with non-small cell lung cancer. Source material: lung tumor tissue. CDR3 loop: CASSLGTHVGADTQYF. The CDR3 DNA reads as TGTGCCAGCAGCTTGGGGACTCACGTTGGGGCAGATACGCAGTATTTT.